A selection of T cell receptor beta chains follows, all from one sample in a study of blood T cell repertoires in COVID-19. Some clones are missing from TCRdb's copy, which holds only in-frame ones; the method was immunoSEQ multiplex PCR. This table holds approximately 70,000 clones, around 89% found once. Sequenced: peripheral blood. The source of these receptors is a human donor in a cohort sampled during active COVID-19. Each CDR3 is given with its conserved first and last residue. Fields, in order: J gene, clone size, V gene, CDR3 length, CDR3 protein. Not every row has a clone size; where given, it reads once, few, many or a size class.

TRBJ2-7 | - | TRBV7-2 | 16 | CASSLVSGGRDYEQYF
TRBJ2-1 | - | TRBV7-9 | 15 | CASSLRSGGNNEQFF
TRBJ2-7 | - | TRBV18 | 14 | CASSPVAASYEQYF
TRBJ1-5 | - | TRBV19 | 15 | CASSIGAGSNQPQHF
TRBJ2-5 | - | TRBV28 | 13 | CASARTVQETQYF
TRBJ1-5 | medium-sized | TRBV2 | 13 | CASSVVELQPQHF
TRBJ2-1 | - | TRBV7-9 | 14 | CASSLSLAGNEQFF
TRBJ2-3 | once | TRBV7-3 | 15 | CASSKTGTDTDTQYF
TRBJ2-2 | once | TRBV5-1 | 15 | CASSLRQGASGELFF
TRBJ1-2 | - | TRBV24-1 | 12 | CATSGQGAGYTF
TRBJ1-2 | few | TRBV7-2 | 16 | CASSLSTGGSVYGYTF
TRBJ2-3 | - | TRBV7-8 | 16 | CASSPYAAGDLYTQYF
TRBJ2-7 | few | TRBV28 | 11 | CASSRSYEQYF
TRBJ2-1 | - | TRBV6-1 | 15 | CASSELAGSYNEQFF
TRBJ2-1 | - | TRBV11-3 | 15 | CASSLDRGSYNEQFF
TRBJ2-5 | - | TRBV6-2/TRBV6-3 | 13 | CASSFGALTTQYF
TRBJ2-4 | - | TRBV10-3 | 15 | CATRPSREGLNIQYF
TRBJ1-1 | - | TRBV29-1 | 15 | CSGRGQFRMETEAFF
TRBJ2-2 | - | TRBV10-3 | 14 | CACKDGSDTGELFF
TRBJ2-3 | - | TRBV9 | 16 | CASSVEAGHTTDTQYF
TRBJ1-2 | - | TRBV5-6 | 15 | CASSSDRQGSYGYTF
TRBJ1-4 | once | TRBV19 | 16 | CASSTPGRGIFEKLFF
TRBJ1-1 | - | TRBV5-5 | 16 | CASSLRTGAANTEAFF
TRBJ1-2 | - | TRBV5-6 | 15 | CASSLGSRGNYGYTF
TRBJ2-1 | - | TRBV15 | 17 | CATSPLFQGAAYNEQFF
TRBJ2-7 | once | TRBV2 | 14 | CASSEPLISYEQYF
TRBJ2-5 | - | TRBV3-1/TRBV3-2 | 15 | CASSQGQNDAETQYF
TRBJ2-4 | - | TRBV28 | 13 | CASTGGLGNIQYF